This T cell receptor beta chain was documented in a study of CD4+ T cells in melanoma. Whole-study results and caveats: A reported correlation linked neoantigen-specific CD4+ T cells to CD8+, macrophage and B cell function. Diverse differentiation states were reported for melanoma neoantigen-specific CD4+ T cells.

CDR1 is LNHDA and CDR2 is SQIVND in the germline V gene (reference sequence). This CDR3 is built from 15 residues. The junction had 3 bases not matched to a gene; V was cut back by 3 bases and J by 1 base. Concerning this clone: No antigen is known for it.

Some clones are missing from TCRdb's copy, which holds only in-frame ones; the method was immunoSEQ multiplex PCR. The repertoire consists of roughly 110,000 clones, with over 80% occurring once and the leading ten covering less than 4%. Sequenced input: peripheral blood. This TCR derives from a human donor with melanoma. This sequence joins TRBV19 and TRBJ2-3, with 8 bases fitting TRBD1. CDR3 amino acids: CASSMGTGGTDTQYF. Here the CDR3 DNA reads TGTGCCAGTAGTATGGGGACAGGAGGCACAGATACGCAGTATTTT.